The source of this TCR beta chain is a study of T cell responses to AZD1222 COVID-19 vaccine. For the study at large: Pooling covered second doses at about 4 or about 12 weeks.

In germline, CDR1 is ENHRY, CDR2 SYGVKD. The CDR3 has 13 amino acids. V was shortened by 0 bases and J by 5 bases, with 7 bases between the two germline ends. Repertoires were generated with immunoSEQ multiplex PCR, while TCRdb's copy carries only in-frame clones and drops some. The table lists some 140,000 clones, over 90% of them singletons. Study-level results: Recipients of AZD1222 seropositive at baseline numbered only 6 or 7. The study found vaccine-associated CD4 TCRs spanning spike, dominant at 160-218 and 743-854. The repertoires were collected only after the peak T cell response.

As concerns this clone: The antigen is undetermined. The same CDR3 arises from other DNA sequences in this sample as well.

The receptor comes from an adult in good health. The sample in question was peripheral blood, obtained on day 0 of AZD1222 vaccination. The V gene is TRBV10-3, the J gene TRBJ1-2; tentatively, D is TRBD1 (6 bases). The DNA for the CDR3 is TGTGCCATCAGTGAGTCGACAGGATATGGCTACACCTTC. Translating it yields CAISESTGYGYTF.